Below are 17 T cell receptor beta chains sequenced from a single sample in a study of T-cell memory formation after mild COVID-19. Via MiXCR, TCRdb re-called the 5' RACE reads, giving one row per CDR3 protein. The data show under 350,000 distinct CDR3 sequences, under 20% seen once. The sample taken for sequencing was PBMCs or a T cell subset sorted from them (not recorded which). The receptors derive from a man in his late teens or twenties who had mild COVID-19 (a few samples of this study predate the infection). Cell type and time point are not known.

This sequence joins TRBV7-9 and TRBJ1-1, with D possibly TRBD1 on 5 matching bases. The CDR3 runs to 14 residues. The germline gives CDR1 SEHNR, CDR2 FQNEAQ (reference sequence). V was shortened by 3 bases and J by 1 base, with 9 bases between the two germline ends. This chain's CDR3 is CASSFPGENTEAFF. The DNA of the CDR3 is TGTGCCAGCAGCTTCCCGGGGGAGAACACTGAAGCTTTCTTT.

This rearrangement joins TRBV11-2 to TRBJ2-7; D might be TRBD1 (6 bases). The CDR3 spans 15 residues. Germline V CDR1 and CDR2: SGHAT, FQNNGV. V was pared by 3 bases and J by 3 bases, with 15 bases between. In DNA, the CDR3 is TGTGCCAGCAGCTTCTACCGTGGGGGCGACTACGAGCAGTACTTC. It encodes CASSFYRGGDYEQYF. Together with reference TRBV11-2 and TRBJ2-7, the CDR3 gives the full variable domain: EAGVAQSPRYKIIEKRQSVAFWCNPISGHATLYWYQQILGQGPKLLIQFQNNGVVDDSQLPKDRFSAERLKGVDSTLKIQPAKLEDSAVYLCASSFYRGGDYEQYFGPGTRLTVT.

This clonotype appeared a few times. The chain has TRBV7-6 and TRBJ1-1; maybe TRBD1 (5 bases). V was cut by 0 bases and J by 4 bases, with 9 bases left in between. Germline V gives CDR1 SGHVS, CDR2 FNYEAQ. This CDR3 comprises 14 residues. CDR3 residues: CASSLAGQGTEAFF. CDR3 DNA: TGTGCCAGCAGCTTAGCAGGACAAGGCACTGAAGCTTTCTTT.

This clonotype appeared a few times. V usage is TRBV5-1 and J usage is TRBJ2-7; tentative D call: TRBD2 (6 bases). Germline V lookup: CDR1 SGHRS, CDR2 YFSETQ. Trimming cost V 2 bases and J 3 bases, with 9 bases left between them. This CDR3 spans 13 amino acids. For the CDR3, the DNA is TGCGCCAGCAGCTTTGGAGGGGACTACGAGCAGTACTTC. It codes for CASSFGGDYEQYF. The whole variable domain, remainder taken from reference TRBV5-1 and TRBJ2-7, is KAGVTQTPRYLIKTRGQQVTLSCSPISGHRSVSWYQQTPGQGLQFLFEYFSETQRNKGNFPGRFSGRQFSNSRSEMNVSTLELGDSALYLCASSFGGDYEQYFGPGTRLTVT.

This clonotype was recorded a few times. The V and J genes are TRBV18 and TRBJ1-4; D is undetermined. The germline V gene has CDR1 KGHSH and CDR2 LQKENI. The CDR3 contains 15 residues. The V end lost 4 bases, the J end lost 4 bases, and 13 bases lay between the germline ends. The CDR3 protein is CASSLLRKRNEKLFF. DNA for the CDR3: TGTGCCAGCTCACTACTGCGAAAGCGTAATGAAAAACTGTTTTTT.

This clonotype occurred a few times. This chain's CDR3 is CASSYSIAGDTEAFF. The CDR3 region has the DNA TGTGCCAGCAGTTACTCGATAGCAGGGGATACTGAAGCTTTCTTT. V is TRBV6-2 or TRBV6-3 and J is TRBJ1-1, with D perhaps matching TRBD1 (6 bases). CDR1 and CDR2 (germline): MNHEY, SVGEGT. The CDR3 consists of 15 residues. V lost 0 bases to trimming and J lost 5 bases, with 13 bases between them.

The J gene is TRBJ2-3, the V gene TRBV5-1; D call uncertain. Trimming shortened V by 2 bases and J by 1 base, and 11 bases separated the two germline ends. Germline CDR1 and CDR2: SGHRS and YFSETQ. CDR3 length: 15 amino acids. DNA of the CDR3: TGCGCCAGCAGCTTATCAAACCAGGGCACAGATACGCAGTATTTT. This sequence encodes CASSLSNQGTDTQYF.

This clonotype was picked up a small number of times. The chain has TRBV4-1 and TRBJ1-2; maybe TRBD1 (5 bases). CDR3 length: 14 amino acids. Germline CDR1 is MGHRA and CDR2 is YSYEKL. Trimming removed 3 bases from V and 5 bases from J, with 13 bases in between. CDR3 nucleotide sequence: TGCGCCAGCAGCCAGGAGGACAAACAGTATGGCTACACCTTC. Translated, it gives CASSQEDKQYGYTF.

The V call is TRBV7-2, the J call TRBJ1-5, with no clear D. The CDR3 sequence is 16 residues long. From germline, CDR1 is SGHTA and CDR2 FQGNSA. The V gene lost 5 bases and the J gene lost 0 bases, with 14 bases spanning the gap. The CDR3 DNA sequence: TGTGCCAGCAGCCTAGAGGCGCCCTATAGCAATCAGCCCCAGCATTTT. Amino acids: CASSLEAPYSNQPQHF.

This clonotype showed up just a few times. J is TRBJ2-2 and V is TRBV6-2 or TRBV6-3; D is possibly TRBD1 (6 bases). The CDR3 runs 15 residues. Germline loops: CDR1 MNHEY, CDR2 SVGEGT. Trimming stripped 10 bases from V and 4 bases from J, with 19 bases between. The CDR3 protein is CATVVGALTTGELFF. CDR3 bases: TGTGCCACCGTCGTGGGGGCGTTGACCACCGGGGAGCTGTTTTTT.

The rearrangement links TRBV29-1 to TRBJ2-7, with TRBD1 identical over 7 bases. Germline trimming cut 4 bases from V and 2 bases from J; bases unmatched to any gene: 8. This CDR3 region has 14 residues. Germline V gene sequence: CDR1 SQVTM, CDR2 ANQGSEA. The CDR3 spells CSVATRTGPYEQYF. As DNA, the CDR3 is TGCAGCGTTGCAACAAGGACAGGCCCCTACGAGCAGTACTTC.

The chain joins TRBV9 to TRBJ1-1; the D is unclear. CDR3 size: 13 residues. Germline V gene data show CDR1 as SGDLS and CDR2 as YYNGEE. Trimming stripped 2 bases from V and 0 bases from J, with 5 bases between. The CDR3 reads CASSVWVNTEAFF. DNA of the CDR3: TGTGCCAGCAGCGTCTGGGTGAACACTGAAGCTTTCTTT. The variable domain in full, with the rest retrieved from reference TRBV9 and TRBJ1-1, is DSGVTQTPKHLITATGQRVTLRCSPRSGDLSVYWYQQSLDQGLQFLIQYYNGEERAKGNILERFSAQQFPDLHSELNLSSLELGDSALYFCASSVWVNTEAFFGQGTRLTVV.

This clonotype was found a few times. The rearrangement uses TRBV11-2 and TRBJ2-3, with D perhaps TRBD2 (6 bases). Trimming stripped 3 bases from V and 3 bases from J, with 13 bases between. This CDR3 contains 15 residues. Germline assignment: CDR1 SGHAT and CDR2 FQNNGV. CDR3 protein: CASSFPGLRTDTQYF. In nucleotides, the CDR3 is TGTGCCAGCAGCTTTCCCGGACTAAGGACAGATACGCAGTATTTT. The full variable domain, with the rest looked up from reference TRBV11-2 and TRBJ2-3, is EAGVAQSPRYKIIEKRQSVAFWCNPISGHATLYWYQQILGQGPKLLIQFQNNGVVDDSQLPKDRFSAERLKGVDSTLKIQPAKLEDSAVYLCASSFPGLRTDTQYFGPGTRLTVL.

This clonotype was observed a handful of times. The rearrangement uses TRBV18 and TRBJ2-3; D is unclear. The CDR3 totals 15 residues. CDR1 is KGHSH and CDR2 is LQKENI in the germline V gene. V was shortened by 0 bases and J by 2 bases, with 9 bases between the two germline ends. DNA of the CDR3: TGTGCCAGCTCACCACCGACTGCCAACACAGATACGCAGTATTTT. This codes for CASSPPTANTDTQYF.

The chain employs TRBV7-2 and TRBJ1-2, with D tentatively TRBD1 (6 bases). V gave up 0 bases and J gave up 6 bases, with 11 bases separating them. CDR3 length: 14 amino acids. Germline CDR1 is SGHTA and CDR2 is FQGNSA. The CDR3, as DNA: TGTGCCAGCAGCTTAGCCGGGACACCCCATGGCTACACCTTC. Translation: CASSLAGTPHGYTF.

The sample holds many counts of this clonotype. This chain links TRBV4-1 with TRBJ2-2; perhaps TRBD2 as D (6 bases). This CDR3 contains 17 residues. Trimming took 4 bases from V and 3 from J, leaving 18 bases between them. In germline, CDR1 is MGHRA, CDR2 YSYEKL. The CDR3 sequence: CASSRSETSGYTGELFF. The DNA of the CDR3 is TGCGCCAGCAGCCGCTCCGAGACTAGTGGGTACACCGGGGAGCTGTTTTTT.

This clonotype was counted a few times. V usage is TRBV20-1 and J usage is TRBJ1-6, with D hard to call. Germline CDR1 DFQATT, CDR2 SNEGSKA (reference sequence). CDR3 length: 13 amino acids. V was clipped by 3 bases and J by 7 bases, with 10 bases between them. CDR3 DNA: TGCAGTGCTAGGTTGCTGAGGAATTCACCCCTCCACTTT. Its protein is CSARLLRNSPLHF.